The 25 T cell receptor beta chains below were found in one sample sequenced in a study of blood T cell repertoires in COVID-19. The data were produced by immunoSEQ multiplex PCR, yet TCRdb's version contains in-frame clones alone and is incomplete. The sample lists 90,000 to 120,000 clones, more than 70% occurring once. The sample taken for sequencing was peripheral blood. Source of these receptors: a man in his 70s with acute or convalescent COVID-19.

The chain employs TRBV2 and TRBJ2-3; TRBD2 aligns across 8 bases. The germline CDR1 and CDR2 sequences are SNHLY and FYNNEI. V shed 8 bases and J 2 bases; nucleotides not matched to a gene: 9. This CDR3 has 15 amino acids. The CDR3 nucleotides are TGTGCCAGCGGAACGCGGGGGGCACTCACAGATACGCAGTATTTT. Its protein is CASGTRGALTDTQYF.

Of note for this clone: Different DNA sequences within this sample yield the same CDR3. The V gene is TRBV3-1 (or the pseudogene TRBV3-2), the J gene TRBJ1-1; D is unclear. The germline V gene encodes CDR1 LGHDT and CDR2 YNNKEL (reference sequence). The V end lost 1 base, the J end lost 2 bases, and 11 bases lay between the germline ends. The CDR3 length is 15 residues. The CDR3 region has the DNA TGTGCCAGCAGCCAAGGCGGTGGCACTAACACTGAAGCTTTCTTT. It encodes CASSQGGGTNTEAFF.

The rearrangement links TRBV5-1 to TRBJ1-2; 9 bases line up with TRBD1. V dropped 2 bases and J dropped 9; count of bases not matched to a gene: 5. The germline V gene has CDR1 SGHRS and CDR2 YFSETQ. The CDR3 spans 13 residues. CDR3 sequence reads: CASSFGGQGSYTF. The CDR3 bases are TGCGCCAGCAGCTTCGGGGGACAGGGAAGCTACACCTTC.

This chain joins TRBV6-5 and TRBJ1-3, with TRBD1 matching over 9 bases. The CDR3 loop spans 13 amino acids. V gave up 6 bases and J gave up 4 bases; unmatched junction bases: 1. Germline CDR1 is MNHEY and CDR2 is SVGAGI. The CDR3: CASRTGGGNTIYF. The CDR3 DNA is TGTGCCAGCAGGACAGGGGGGGGAAACACCATATATTTT.

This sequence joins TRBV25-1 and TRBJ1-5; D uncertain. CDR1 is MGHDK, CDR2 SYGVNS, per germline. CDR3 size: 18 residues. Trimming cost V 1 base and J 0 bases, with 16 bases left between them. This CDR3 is CASSESNRLRHSNQPQHF. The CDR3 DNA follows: TGTGCCAGCAGTGAATCGAACCGGCTCAGGCATAGCAATCAGCCCCAGCATTTT.

CDR3 sequence (DNA): TGTGCCAGCAGTGAACGGGAGGGAGCGGATTACAATGAGCAGTTCTTC. Translating gives CASSEREGADYNEQFF. J is TRBJ2-1 and V is TRBV2, with 8 positions matching TRBD2. The CDR3 extends over 16 amino acids. Germline lookup yields CDR1 SNHLY and CDR2 FYNNEI. V lost 2 bases, J lost 4 bases, and 7 bases stayed unmatched.

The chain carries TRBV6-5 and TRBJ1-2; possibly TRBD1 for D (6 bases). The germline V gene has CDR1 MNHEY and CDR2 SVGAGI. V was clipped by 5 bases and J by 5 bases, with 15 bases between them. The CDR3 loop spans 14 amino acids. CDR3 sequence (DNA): TGTGCCAGCAGTCCGACAGGAATGTCTTATGGCTACACCTTC. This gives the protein CASSPTGMSYGYTF.

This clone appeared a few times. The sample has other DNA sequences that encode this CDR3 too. The CDR3 DNA is TGCGCCAGCAGCCGGGGACAGAGCAACACTGAAGCTTTCTTT. Translation gives CASSRGQSNTEAFF. The genes are TRBV5-1 and TRBJ1-1, with 7 bases identical to TRBD1. Germline CDR1 SGHRS, CDR2 YFSETQ. The CDR3 covers 14 residues. The V segment lost 4 bases and the J segment 2 bases; nucleotides outside the gene matches: 5. Supplemented by reference TRBV5-1 and TRBJ1-1, the full variable domain reads KAGVTQTPRYLIKTRGQQVTLSCSPISGHRSVSWYQQTPGQGLQFLFEYFSETQRNKGNFPGRFSGRQFSNSRSEMNVSTLELGDSALYLCASSRGQSNTEAFFGQGTRLTVV.

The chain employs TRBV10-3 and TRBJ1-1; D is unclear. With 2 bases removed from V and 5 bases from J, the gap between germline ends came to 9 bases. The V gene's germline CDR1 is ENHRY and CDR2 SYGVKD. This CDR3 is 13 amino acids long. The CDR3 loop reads CAISEGRETEAFF. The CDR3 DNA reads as TGTGCCATCAGTGAGGGGCGGGAGACTGAAGCTTTCTTT.

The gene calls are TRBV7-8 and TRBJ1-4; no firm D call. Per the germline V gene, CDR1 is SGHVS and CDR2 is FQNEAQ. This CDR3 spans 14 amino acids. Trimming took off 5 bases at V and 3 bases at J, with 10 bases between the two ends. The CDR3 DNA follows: TGTGCCAGCAGCCCCCCCGGAGCTAATGAAAAACTGTTTTTT. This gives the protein CASSPPGANEKLFF.

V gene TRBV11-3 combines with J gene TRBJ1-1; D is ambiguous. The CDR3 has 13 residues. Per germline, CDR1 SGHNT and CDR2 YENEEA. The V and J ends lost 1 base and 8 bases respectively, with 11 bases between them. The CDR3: CASSLVAGGEAFF. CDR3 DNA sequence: TGTGCCAGCAGCTTAGTGGCAGGAGGAGAAGCTTTCTTT.

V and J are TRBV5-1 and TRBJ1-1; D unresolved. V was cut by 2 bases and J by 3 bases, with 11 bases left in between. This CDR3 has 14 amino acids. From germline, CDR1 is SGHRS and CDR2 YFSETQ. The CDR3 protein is CASSFNRGDTEAFF. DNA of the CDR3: TGCGCCAGCAGCTTTAACCGCGGGGACACTGAAGCTTTCTTT.

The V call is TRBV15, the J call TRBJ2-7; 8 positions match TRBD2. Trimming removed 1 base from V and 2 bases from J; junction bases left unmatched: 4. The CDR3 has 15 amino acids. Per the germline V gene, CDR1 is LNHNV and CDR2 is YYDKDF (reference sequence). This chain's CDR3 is CATSRGRGGTYEQYF. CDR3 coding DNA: TGTGCCACCAGCAGAGGGCGCGGGGGGACCTACGAGCAGTACTTC. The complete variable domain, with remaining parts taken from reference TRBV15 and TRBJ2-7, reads DAMVIQNPRYQVTQFGKPVTLSCSQTLNHNVMYWYQQKSSQAPKLLFHYYDKDFNNEADTPDNFQSRRPNTSFCFLDIRSPGLGDTAMYLCATSRGRGGTYEQYFGPGTRLTVT.

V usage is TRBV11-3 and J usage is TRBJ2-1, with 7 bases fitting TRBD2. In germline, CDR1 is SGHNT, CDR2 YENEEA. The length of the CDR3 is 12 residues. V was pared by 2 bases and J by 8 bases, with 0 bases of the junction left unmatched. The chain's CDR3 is CASSLREDEQFF. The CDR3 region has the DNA TGTGCCAGCAGCTTACGGGAGGATGAGCAGTTCTTC.

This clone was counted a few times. DNA for the CDR3: TGTGCCAGCAGCTTAGCCCCTAGCGGGGGGGCAGATGAGCAGTTCTTC. It specifies CASSLAPSGGADEQFF. This chain links TRBV11-2 with TRBJ2-1; TRBD2 matches 12 bases. CDR3 length equals 16 residues. CDR1 is SGHAT, CDR2 FQNNGV, per germline. Trimming cost V 1 base and J 8 bases; bases outside gene matches: 6.

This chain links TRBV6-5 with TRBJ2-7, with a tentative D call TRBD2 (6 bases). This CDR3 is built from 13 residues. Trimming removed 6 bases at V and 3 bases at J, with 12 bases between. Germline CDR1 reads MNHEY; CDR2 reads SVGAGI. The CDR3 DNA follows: TGTGCCAGCAGGGACACCGGGGGCTACGAGCAGTACTTC. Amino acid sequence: CASRDTGGYEQYF.

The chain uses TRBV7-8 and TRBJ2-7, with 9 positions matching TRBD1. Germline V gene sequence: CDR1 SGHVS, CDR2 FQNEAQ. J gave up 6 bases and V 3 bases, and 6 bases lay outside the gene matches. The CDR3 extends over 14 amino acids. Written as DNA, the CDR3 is TGTGCCAGCAGCTTTTCGGACAGGGGAGGCGAGCAGTACTTC. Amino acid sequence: CASSFSDRGGEQYF.

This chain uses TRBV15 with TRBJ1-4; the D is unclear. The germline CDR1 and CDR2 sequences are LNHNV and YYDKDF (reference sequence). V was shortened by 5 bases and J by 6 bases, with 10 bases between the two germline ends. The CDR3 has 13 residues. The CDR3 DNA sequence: TGTGCCACCAGCGTCTCGGTTGATGAAAAACTGTTTTTT. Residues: CATSVSVDEKLFF.

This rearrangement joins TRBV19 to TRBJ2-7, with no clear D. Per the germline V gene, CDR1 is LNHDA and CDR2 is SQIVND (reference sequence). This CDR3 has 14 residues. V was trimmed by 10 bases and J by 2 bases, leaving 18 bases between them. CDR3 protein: CATMPGGVTYEQYF. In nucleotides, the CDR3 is TGTGCCACCATGCCCGGCGGTGTAACCTACGAGCAGTACTTC. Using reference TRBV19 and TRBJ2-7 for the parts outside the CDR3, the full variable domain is DGGITQSPKYLFRKEGQNVTLSCEQNLNHDAMYWYRQDPGQGLRLIYYSQIVNDFQKGDIAEGYSVSREKKESFPLTVTSAQKNPTAFYLCATMPGGVTYEQYFGPGTRLTVT.

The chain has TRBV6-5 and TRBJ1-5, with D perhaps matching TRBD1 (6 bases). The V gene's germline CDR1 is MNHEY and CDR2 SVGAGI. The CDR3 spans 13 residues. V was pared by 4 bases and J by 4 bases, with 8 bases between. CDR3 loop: CASSLQGNQPQHF. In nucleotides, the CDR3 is TGTGCCAGCAGTTTACAGGGTAATCAGCCCCAGCATTTT.

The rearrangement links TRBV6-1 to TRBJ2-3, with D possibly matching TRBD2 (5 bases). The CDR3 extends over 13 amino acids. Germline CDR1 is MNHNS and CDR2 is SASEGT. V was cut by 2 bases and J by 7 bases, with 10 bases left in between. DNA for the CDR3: TGTGCCAGCAGTGAACCGGACTGGAATACGCAGTATTTT. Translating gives CASSEPDWNTQYF.

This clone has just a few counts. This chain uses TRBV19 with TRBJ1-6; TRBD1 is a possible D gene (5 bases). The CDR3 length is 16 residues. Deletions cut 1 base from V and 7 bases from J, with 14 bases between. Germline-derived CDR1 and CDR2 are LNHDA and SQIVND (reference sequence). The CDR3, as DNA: TGTGCCAGTAGTATAGTACCAGGGCCAAAAAATTCACCCCTCCACTTT. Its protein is CASSIVPGPKNSPLHF.

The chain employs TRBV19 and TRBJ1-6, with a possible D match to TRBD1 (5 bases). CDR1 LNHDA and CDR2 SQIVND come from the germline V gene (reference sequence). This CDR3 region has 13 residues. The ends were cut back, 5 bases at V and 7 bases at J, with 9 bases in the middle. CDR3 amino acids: CASSARQNSPLHF. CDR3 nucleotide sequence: TGTGCCAGTAGTGCCCGACAGAATTCACCCCTCCACTTT.

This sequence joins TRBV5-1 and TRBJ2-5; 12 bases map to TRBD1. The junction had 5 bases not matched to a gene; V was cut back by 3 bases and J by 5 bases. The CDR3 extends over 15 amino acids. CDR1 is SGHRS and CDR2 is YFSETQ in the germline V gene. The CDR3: CASSSGQGALETQYF. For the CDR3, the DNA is TGCGCCAGCAGCTCGGGACAGGGGGCTCTTGAGACCCAGTACTTC.

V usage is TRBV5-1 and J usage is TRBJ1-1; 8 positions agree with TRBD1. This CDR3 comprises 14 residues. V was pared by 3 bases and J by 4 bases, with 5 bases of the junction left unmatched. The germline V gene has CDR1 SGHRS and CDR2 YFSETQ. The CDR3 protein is CASSSTGGGTEAFF. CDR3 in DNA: TGCGCCAGCAGCTCCACAGGGGGTGGCACTGAAGCTTTCTTT.